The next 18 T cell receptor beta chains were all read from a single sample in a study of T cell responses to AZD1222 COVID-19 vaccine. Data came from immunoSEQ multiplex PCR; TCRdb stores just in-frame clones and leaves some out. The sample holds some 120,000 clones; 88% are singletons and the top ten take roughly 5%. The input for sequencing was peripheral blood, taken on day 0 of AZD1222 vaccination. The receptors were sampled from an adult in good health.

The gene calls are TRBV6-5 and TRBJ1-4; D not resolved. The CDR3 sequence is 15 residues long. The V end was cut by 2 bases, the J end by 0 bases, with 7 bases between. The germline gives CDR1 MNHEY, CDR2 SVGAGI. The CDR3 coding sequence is TGTGCCAGCAGTTACACAGTCGCAACTAATGAAAAACTGTTTTTT. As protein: CASSYTVATNEKLFF.

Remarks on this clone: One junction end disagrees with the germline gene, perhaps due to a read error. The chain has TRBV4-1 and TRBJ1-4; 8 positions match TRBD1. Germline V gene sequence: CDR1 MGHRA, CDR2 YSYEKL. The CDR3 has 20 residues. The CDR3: CASCQAAGTGRSTSNERLFF. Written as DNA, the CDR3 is TGCGCCAGCTGCCAAGCGGCCGGGACAGGCCGCTCGACCTCTAATGAAAGACTGTTTTTT.

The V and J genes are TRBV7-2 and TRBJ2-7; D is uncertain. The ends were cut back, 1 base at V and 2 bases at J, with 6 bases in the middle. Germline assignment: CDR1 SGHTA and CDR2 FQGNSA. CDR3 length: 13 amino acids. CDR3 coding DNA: TGTGCCAGCAGCTTAGTATTTGCCTACGAGCAGTACTTC. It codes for CASSLVFAYEQYF.

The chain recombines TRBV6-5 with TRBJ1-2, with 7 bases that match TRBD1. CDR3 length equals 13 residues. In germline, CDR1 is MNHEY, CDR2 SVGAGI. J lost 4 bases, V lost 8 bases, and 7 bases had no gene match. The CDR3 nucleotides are TGTGCCAGCCGGGACAGAGACGCCTATGGCTACACCTTC. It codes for CASRDRDAYGYTF.

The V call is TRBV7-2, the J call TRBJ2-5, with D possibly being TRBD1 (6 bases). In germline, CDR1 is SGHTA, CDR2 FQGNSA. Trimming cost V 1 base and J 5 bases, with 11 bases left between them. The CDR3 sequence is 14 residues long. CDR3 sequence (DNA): TGTGCCAGCAGCTTAGTAGGCCAGGGGGAGACCCAGTACTTC. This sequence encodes CASSLVGQGETQYF.

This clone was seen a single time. DNA of the CDR3: TGCGCCAGCAGCTTGGGGGATGGACTAGCAGATGAGCAGTTCTTC. This sequence encodes CASSLGDGLADEQFF. J is TRBJ2-1 and V is TRBV5-1, with 8 positions matching TRBD2. The CDR3 length is 15 residues. Trimming removed 0 bases from V and 8 bases from J; junction bases left unmatched: 7. The germline V gene encodes CDR1 SGHRS and CDR2 YFSETQ.

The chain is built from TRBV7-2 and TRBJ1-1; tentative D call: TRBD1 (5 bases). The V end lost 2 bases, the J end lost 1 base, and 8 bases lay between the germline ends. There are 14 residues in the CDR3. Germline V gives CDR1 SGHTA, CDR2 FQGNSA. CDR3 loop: CASSLSGQNTEAFF. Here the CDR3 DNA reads TGTGCCAGCAGCTTAAGTGGACAGAACACTGAAGCTTTCTTT.

In DNA form, the CDR3 reads TGCGCCAGCAGCCAAGATGGACCTTATGGCTACACCTTC. Amino acid sequence: CASSQDGPYGYTF. The V gene is TRBV4-1, the J gene TRBJ1-2; unclear D gene. This CDR3 is 13 amino acids long. The germline V gene encodes CDR1 MGHRA and CDR2 YSYEKL. Trimming left V 0 bases short and J 5 bases short, with 7 bases between.

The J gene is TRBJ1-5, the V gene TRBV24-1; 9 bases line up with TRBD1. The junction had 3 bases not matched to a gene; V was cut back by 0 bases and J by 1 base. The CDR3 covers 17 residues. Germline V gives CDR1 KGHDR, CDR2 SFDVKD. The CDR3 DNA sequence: TGTGCCACCAGTGATTTGGGGACAGGGTGGAGCAATCAGCCCCAGCATTTT. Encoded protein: CATSDLGTGWSNQPQHF.

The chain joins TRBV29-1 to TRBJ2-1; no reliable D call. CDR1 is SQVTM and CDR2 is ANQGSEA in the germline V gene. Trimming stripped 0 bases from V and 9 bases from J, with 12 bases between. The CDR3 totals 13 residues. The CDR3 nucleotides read TGCAGCGTTGAAGATAGGCGCGGTGGTGAGCAGTTCTTC. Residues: CSVEDRRGGEQFF.

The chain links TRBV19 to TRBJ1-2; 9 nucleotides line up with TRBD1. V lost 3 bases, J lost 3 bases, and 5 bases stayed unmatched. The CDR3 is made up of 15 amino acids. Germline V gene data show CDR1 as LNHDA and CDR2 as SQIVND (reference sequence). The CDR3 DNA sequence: TGTGCCAGTAGTATGGGGACAGGGTTGGACTATGGCTACACCTTC. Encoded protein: CASSMGTGLDYGYTF.

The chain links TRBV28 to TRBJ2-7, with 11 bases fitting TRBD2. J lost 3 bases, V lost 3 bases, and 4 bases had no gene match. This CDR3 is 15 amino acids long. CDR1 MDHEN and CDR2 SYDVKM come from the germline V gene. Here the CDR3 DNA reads TGTGCCAGCAGTTTGGGACTAGCGGACCTCTACGAGCAGTACTTC. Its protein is CASSLGLADLYEQYF. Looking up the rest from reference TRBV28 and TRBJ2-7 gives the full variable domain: DVKVTQSSRYLVKRTGEKVFLECVQDMDHENMFWYRQDPGLGLRLIYFSYDVKMKEKGDIPEGYSVSREKKERFSLILESASTNQTSMYLCASSLGLADLYEQYFGPGTRLTVT.

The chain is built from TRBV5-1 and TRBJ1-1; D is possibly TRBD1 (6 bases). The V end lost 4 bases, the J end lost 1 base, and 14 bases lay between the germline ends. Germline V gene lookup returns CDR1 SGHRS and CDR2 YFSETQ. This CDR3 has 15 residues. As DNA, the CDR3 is TGCGCCAGCAGCCTGGACAGCCCTTCGAACACTGAAGCTTTCTTT. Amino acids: CASSLDSPSNTEAFF.

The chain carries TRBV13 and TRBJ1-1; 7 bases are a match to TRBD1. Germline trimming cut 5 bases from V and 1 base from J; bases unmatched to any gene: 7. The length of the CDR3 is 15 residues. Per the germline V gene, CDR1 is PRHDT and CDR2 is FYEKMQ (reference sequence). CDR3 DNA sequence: TGTGCCAGCAGCCCTAACAGGGGACGGAACACTGAAGCTTTCTTT. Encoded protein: CASSPNRGRNTEAFF.

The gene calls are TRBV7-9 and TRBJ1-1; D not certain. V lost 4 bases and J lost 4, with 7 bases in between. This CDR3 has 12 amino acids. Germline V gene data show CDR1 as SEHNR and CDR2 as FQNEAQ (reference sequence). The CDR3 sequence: CASSSSLTEAFF. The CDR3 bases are TGTGCCAGCAGCTCAAGCCTCACTGAAGCTTTCTTT.

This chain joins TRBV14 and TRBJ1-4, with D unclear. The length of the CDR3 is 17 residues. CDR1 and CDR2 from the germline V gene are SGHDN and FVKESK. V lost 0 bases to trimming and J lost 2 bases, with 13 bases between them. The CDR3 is CASSQDLGVATNEKLFF. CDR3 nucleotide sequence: TGTGCCAGCAGCCAAGATCTGGGAGTAGCGACTAATGAAAAACTGTTTTTT.

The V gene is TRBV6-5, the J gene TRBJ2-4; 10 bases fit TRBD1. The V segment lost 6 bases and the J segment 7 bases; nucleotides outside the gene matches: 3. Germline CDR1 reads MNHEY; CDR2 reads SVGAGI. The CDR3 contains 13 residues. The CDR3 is CASRPGQGNIQYF. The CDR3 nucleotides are TGTGCCAGCAGACCGGGACAGGGGAACATTCAGTACTTC.

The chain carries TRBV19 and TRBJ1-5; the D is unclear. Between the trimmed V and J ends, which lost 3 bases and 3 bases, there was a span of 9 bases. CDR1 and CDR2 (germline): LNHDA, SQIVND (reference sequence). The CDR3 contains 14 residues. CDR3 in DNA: TGTGCCAGTAGTATGGTAGGGATCAATCAGCCCCAGCATTTT. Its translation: CASSMVGINQPQHF.